This paragraph reports one T cell receptor beta chain. This record belongs to a study of blood T cell repertoires in COVID-19. Libraries were prepared by immunoSEQ multiplex PCR; TCRdb keeps only in-frame clonotypes and omits some of them. This sample carries some 280,000 clones, 86% of them seen once, and the ten largest clones take 3%. Germline assignment: CDR1 SGHRS and CDR2 YFSETQ. Trimming shortened V by 0 bases and J by 2 bases, and 12 bases separated the two germline ends. This CDR3 contains 16 residues. Input material: peripheral blood. The rearrangement links TRBV5-1 to TRBJ1-5; no definite D call. This receptor was taken from a woman in her 30s with active or convalescent COVID-19. CDR3 protein: CASSLAWRVGNQPQHF. In DNA form, the CDR3 reads TGCGCCAGCAGCTTGGCCTGGCGGGTCGGCAATCAGCCCCAGCATTTT.